This T cell receptor (beta chain) emerged from a study of blood T cells in healthy people across ages (dated by TCRdb to the mid-2010s). As for the study more broadly: In model experiments, template switching captured roughly one uniquely barcoded TCR beta cDNA molecule for every two T cells. Age-related changes in TCR beta repertoire diversity were measured in the study by deep sequencing normalized with unique cDNA molecular identifiers. The donors were divided into four age groups: young (average around 16 years), middle-aged (about 39), aged (about 60) and long-lived (roughly 82). To avoid experimental bias, donors of different ages were distributed randomly across sequencing lanes. For two donors (one aged 18 to 30 and one aged 80 or older), the study analyzed two additional independent replicas of 1 million unique cDNA reads from the same blood draw. What the research found in general, with its limitations: Estimates of total diversity based on one million sequenced T cells were regarded as lower bounds and as underestimates. Because profiling used bulk unsorted PBMCs, naive and antigen-experienced compartments could not be compared conclusively. Compared with the aged group, the long-lived group had more naive CD4+ T cells, fewer expanded clones and increased TCR diversity, a pattern suggesting age selection. A strong correlation was found between observed TCR beta diversity and the percentage of naive T cells measured by flow cytometry. Observed TCR beta diversity per million T cells fell roughly linearly with age, and a significant reduction was already apparent by age roughly 40. Donor CMV infection status was unknown, potentially confounding age-related changes in expanded clonotypes.

Trimming costs V 4 bases and J 0 bases, and their ends lie 12 bases apart. Including cysteine and phenylalanine, the CDR3 has 15 amino acids. Only CDR3 DNA is held: 45 bases, read in frame from base 1. Reading the germline V gene gives CDR1 MDHEN and CDR2 SYDVKM. Donors were 35 to 40 systemically healthy Caucasian individuals from Russia aged 6 to 90 years. Each donor gave 8.5 to 10 milliliters of peripheral blood, collected into EDTA-treated Vacutainer tubes. PBMCs were isolated by Ficoll-Paque density-gradient centrifugation, with at least 6 million obtained per sample. Total RNA was extracted from PBMCs with Trizol reagent, with at least 5 micrograms obtained per sample. Naive CD45RAhigh/CD27high T cell percentages were measured by flow cytometry on a PBMC aliquot from every donor. This clonotype occurred a few times. What this receptor recognizes is not known. Base qualities are missing; no much larger clone stands one base away.

Library construction relied on 5' RACE. This sample was sequenced with an Illumina HiSeq 2500. A second roughly 7 to 12 cycle PCR used a sample-barcoded 5' primer and a J-beta primer mix. A template-switch 5' adaptor carrying 12 random nucleotides introduced a unique molecular identifier onto each TCR beta cDNA molecule. Each sample yielded at least 2.5 million CDR3-containing paired-end reads. All of the RNA was converted into first-strand cDNA using the Mint cDNA synthesis kit, with a TRBC-specific oligonucleotide serving as the primer. Following uracil-DNA glycosylase treatment, all cDNA underwent a first 18-cycle PCR with the universal primers M1SS and BC2_uni_R. Processing in the source paper ran as follows. Each sample was normalized by randomly selecting 1 million high-quality reads, each carrying a distinct molecular identifier. Instead of being binned into consensus sequences, reads that shared molecular identifiers were thrown out. MiTCR, with a Q25 quality threshold and the strictest error-elimination algorithm, was used for CDR3 identification, clonotype clustering and error correction. A nonparametric unseen species model with Euler transformation was used to estimate lower-bound total TCR beta diversity. TCRdb applied fastp at Q25 and MiXCR to the public reads, then kept only in-frame beta chains. Merged by CDR3 protein, the rows form single entries marked with the most common genes and DNA. Here the V and J calls rest on TCRdb's processing, not on the authors' analysis. For this sample the table gives 850,000 to 1,100,000 distinct CDR3 sequences, of which more than 30% were detected only once. The top ten clones comprise around 13% of the sample.

The chain couples TRBV28 to TRBJ2-5; no D gene call is confident. Sequencing input: blood. The receptor was derived from a man aged 18-30 years in good health. In nucleotide form, the sequence is TGTGCCAGCAGTTCGCTATTGGTGGACCAAGAGACCCAGTACTTC. Translated, it reads CASSSLLVDQETQYF. The full variable domain, completed from the reference TRBV28 and TRBJ2-5 proteins outside the CDR3, reads DVKVTQSSRYLVKRTGEKVFLECVQDMDHENMFWYRQDPGLGLRLIYFSYDVKMKEKGDIPEGYSVSREKKERFSLILESASTNQTSMYLCASSSLLVDQETQYFGPGTRLLVL.